These 27 T cell receptor beta chains were all obtained from the same sample, sequenced in a study of neoadjuvant nivolumab and ipilimumab in lung cancer. Method: immunoSEQ multiplex PCR; TCRdb's copy keeps in-frame clones and lacks some. The data show about 28,000 clones, with 83% seen just once and roughly 5% held by the top ten. The sequencing here drew on tumor tissue, taken after neoadjuvant nivolumab, alone or with ipilimumab, at or shortly before surgery. The origin of the receptors is an adult with non-small cell lung cancer.

The chain uses TRBV7-2 and TRBJ2-7; D uncertain. Germline V gives CDR1 SGHTA, CDR2 FQGNSA. Trimming took off 3 bases at V and 6 bases at J, with 15 bases between the two ends. This CDR3 spans 14 amino acids. For the CDR3, the DNA is TGTGCCAGCAGCTTGACATATGGCAGCCTCGAGCAGTACTTC. Its protein is CASSLTYGSLEQYF.

V gene TRBV6-1 combines with J gene TRBJ1-5, with no clear D. Trimming removed 1 base from V and 12 bases from J, with 10 bases in between. The CDR3 has 12 amino acids. Germline V gene sequence: CDR1 MNHNS, CDR2 SASEGT. The CDR3 loop reads CASSEERTRQHF. The CDR3 DNA follows: TGTGCCAGCAGTGAAGAAAGAACGCGCCAGCATTTT.

The V and J genes are TRBV19 and TRBJ2-7; 9 nucleotides align to TRBD1. Trimming took 7 bases from V and 2 from J; bases not matched to a gene: 6. This CDR3 spans 14 amino acids. Germline CDR1 and CDR2: LNHDA and SQIVND (reference sequence). The CDR3 bases are TGTGCCAGTAACAACAGGGGGCCGCCCTACGAGCAGTACTTC. It yields the protein CASNNRGPPYEQYF.

This chain joins TRBV18 and TRBJ1-3; D uncertain. The CDR3 extends over 15 amino acids. The germline V and J ends were trimmed by 4 bases and 0 bases, with 10 bases remaining between them. Germline values: CDR1 KGHSH, CDR2 LQKENI. CDR3 bases: TGTGCCAGCTCACTTGACCGATACTCTGGAAACACCATATATTTT. This gives the protein CASSLDRYSGNTIYF. The full variable domain, completed using reference TRBV18 and TRBJ1-3, is NAGVMQNPRHLVRRRGQEARLRCSPMKGHSHVYWYRQLPEEGLKFMVYLQKENIIDESGMPKERFSAEFPKEGPSILRIQQVVRGDSAAYFCASSLDRYSGNTIYFGEGSWLTVV.

The chain combines TRBV27 with TRBJ2-7; D possibly corresponds to TRBD2 (6 bases). The CDR3 is 15 amino acids. Germline CDR1 reads MNHEY; CDR2 reads SMNVEV (reference sequence). Trimming stripped 5 bases from V and 3 bases from J, with 17 bases between. The CDR3 DNA is TGTGCCAGCAGTATCGGACCTAAAGCGGGCTACGAGCAGTACTTC. Residues: CASSIGPKAGYEQYF.

The chain couples TRBV11-2 to TRBJ2-2, with D tentatively TRBD2 (6 bases). CDR3 length: 16 amino acids. Germline V CDR1 and CDR2: SGHAT, FQNNGV. Deletions cut 5 bases from V and 1 base from J, with 14 bases between. CDR3 in DNA: TGTGCCAGCAGCCCAGCCGGGACTTTGAACACCGGGGAGCTGTTTTTT. It translates to CASSPAGTLNTGELFF.

In its sample, this clone was seen a few times. The chain uses TRBV11-2 and TRBJ2-7, with 7 bases identical to TRBD1. This CDR3 contains 15 residues. V lost 5 bases to trimming and J lost 7 bases; unmatched junction nucleotides: 14. Germline values: CDR1 SGHAT, CDR2 FQNNGV. CDR3 sequence reads: CASSITYGTVGEQYF. CDR3 nucleotides: TGTGCCAGCAGCATTACCTACGGGACAGTAGGAGAGCAGTACTTC.

The CDR3 is CGSGRSNEQFF. The CDR3 DNA is TGTGGTAGCGGGAGATCCAATGAGCAGTTCTTC. J is TRBJ2-1 and V is TRBV6-5, with 9 bases identical to TRBD2. The V gene's germline CDR1 is MNHEY and CDR2 SVGAGI. The CDR3 is 11 residues long.

V and J are TRBV7-2 and TRBJ1-2; possibly TRBD1 for D (5 bases). V lost 5 bases and J 4 bases, leaving 17 bases between the germline ends. Germline-derived CDR1 and CDR2 are SGHTA and FQGNSA. This CDR3 is 15 amino acids long. The CDR3 is CASSAGLGGVYGYTF. The CDR3 DNA reads as TGTGCCAGCAGCGCCGGTCTCGGAGGGGTCTATGGCTACACCTTC.

J is TRBJ2-5 and V is TRBV10-3; D may be TRBD1 (6 bases). Germline V gene data show CDR1 as ENHRY and CDR2 as SYGVKD. V was pared by 0 bases and J by 4 bases, with 9 bases between. This CDR3 has 14 amino acids. The CDR3, as DNA: TGTGCCATCAGTGAGTCGAACAGGGCAGAGACCCAGTACTTC. Protein product: CAISESNRAETQYF.

The V call is TRBV5-5, the J call TRBJ2-7, with D tentatively TRBD2 (5 bases). The CDR3 contains 15 residues. V was pared by 0 bases and J by 4 bases, with 14 bases between. From germline, CDR1 is SGHKS and CDR2 YYEKEE (reference sequence). CDR3 protein: CASSLAVGVGYEQYF. CDR3 nucleotide sequence: TGTGCCAGCAGCTTGGCCGTCGGGGTTGGGTACGAGCAGTACTTC.

This chain links TRBV27 with TRBJ2-1, with 7 positions matching TRBD2. The CDR3 contains 15 residues. From germline, CDR1 is MNHEY and CDR2 SMNVEV (reference sequence). Unmatched junction bases numbered 5, after V lost 4 bases and J lost 2 bases. CDR3 DNA sequence: TGTGCCAGCAGTTCGGGACTAACCCCCTACAATGAGCAGTTCTTC. As protein: CASSSGLTPYNEQFF.

The chain joins TRBV5-1 to TRBJ2-3, with unresolved D. The V gene's germline CDR1 is SGHRS and CDR2 YFSETQ. The CDR3 has 13 residues. The V and J ends lost 2 bases and 4 bases respectively, with 8 bases between them. The CDR3 bases are TGCGCCAGCAGCTTTAATATGCCAGATACGCAGTATTTT. This translates into CASSFNMPDTQYF.

This rearrangement joins TRBV29-1 to TRBJ2-3, with a tentative D call TRBD2 (6 bases). V lost 5 bases to trimming and J lost 2 bases, with 11 bases between them. The germline gives CDR1 SQVTM, CDR2 ANQGSEA. There are 13 residues in the CDR3. CDR3: CSVQSSATDTQYF. CDR3 coding DNA: TGCAGCGTTCAATCTAGCGCCACAGATACGCAGTATTTT.

The chain uses TRBV11-2 and TRBJ2-5, with D uncertain. Germline V gene lookup returns CDR1 SGHAT and CDR2 FQNNGV. The V end was cut by 4 bases, the J end by 2 bases, with 11 bases between. This CDR3 contains 14 residues. The CDR3 DNA follows: TGTGCCAGCAGCTCAGTTGGTGGTCAAGAGACCCAGTACTTC. Amino acid sequence: CASSSVGGQETQYF. The complete variable domain, with remaining parts taken from reference TRBV11-2 and TRBJ2-5, reads EAGVAQSPRYKIIEKRQSVAFWCNPISGHATLYWYQQILGQGPKLLIQFQNNGVVDDSQLPKDRFSAERLKGVDSTLKIQPAKLEDSAVYLCASSSVGGQETQYFGPGTRLLVL.

The chain has TRBV6-5 and TRBJ2-3; 12 bases match TRBD2. This CDR3 region has 14 residues. The ends lost 6 bases at V and 5 bases at J; junction bases unmatched: 3. Germline CDR1 and CDR2: MNHEY and SVGAGI. CDR3 DNA: TGTGCCAGCAGACTAGCGGGAGGAATAGATACGCAGTATTTT. Its translation: CASRLAGGIDTQYF.

V usage is TRBV11-2 and J usage is TRBJ2-5; 7 bases align to TRBD1. Trimming removed 5 bases from V and 3 bases from J; junction bases left unmatched: 6. CDR3 length: 14 amino acids. Per the germline V gene, CDR1 is SGHAT and CDR2 is FQNNGV. The CDR3 is CASSPLGQKETQYF. CDR3 sequence (DNA): TGTGCCAGCAGCCCGTTGGGACAGAAAGAGACCCAGTACTTC.

This clone was seen a few times. The rearrangement joins TRBV7-9 to TRBJ2-5, with D possibly being TRBD2 (6 bases). V lost 4 bases and J 2 bases, leaving 14 bases between the germline ends. CDR1 is SEHNR and CDR2 is FQNEAQ in the germline V gene (reference sequence). The length of the CDR3 is 15 residues. Here the CDR3 reads CASSYGGPEQETQYF. Written as DNA, the CDR3 is TGTGCCAGCAGCTACGGAGGGCCGGAGCAAGAGACCCAGTACTTC.

V is TRBV6-5 and J is TRBJ1-5; 7 bases fit TRBD1. The ends lost 5 bases at V and 4 bases at J; junction bases unmatched: 8. This CDR3 has 15 amino acids. Germline assignment: CDR1 MNHEY and CDR2 SVGAGI. CDR3 loop: CASSPDRVGNQPQHF. The CDR3 coding sequence is TGTGCCAGCAGTCCTGACAGGGTAGGGAATCAGCCCCAGCATTTT.

The chain uses TRBV7-9 and TRBJ2-5; 10 nucleotides line up with TRBD2. The CDR3 extends over 16 amino acids. Germline lookup yields CDR1 SEHNR and CDR2 FQNEAQ (reference sequence). The trim removed 6 bases at V and 3 bases at J, leaving 10 bases unmatched. The CDR3 DNA is TGTGCCAGCAGACCACCTCTAGCGGGGGCCGAAGAGACCCAGTACTTC. Translated: CASRPPLAGAEETQYF. Combining the CDR3 with reference TRBV7-9 and TRBJ2-5 gives the whole variable domain DTGVSQNPRHKITKRGQNVTFRCDPISEHNRLYWYRQTLGQGPEFLTYFQNEAQLEKSRLLSDRFSAERPKGSFSTLEIQRTEQGDSAMYLCASRPPLAGAEETQYFGPGTRLLVL.

This rearrangement joins TRBV7-9 to TRBJ2-1; 8 bases are shared with TRBD2. Trimming cost V 3 bases and J 2 bases; bases outside gene matches: 6. CDR1 and CDR2 from the germline V gene are SEHNR and FQNEAQ (reference sequence). The CDR3 runs 16 residues. The CDR3 region has the DNA TGTGCCAGCAGCTTTTGGCGGGAGGCAACCTACAATGAGCAGTTCTTC. The encoded protein is CASSFWREATYNEQFF.

V and J are TRBV7-2 and TRBJ2-2; maybe TRBD1 (6 bases). V lost 3 bases and J 5 bases, leaving 10 bases between the germline ends. This CDR3 spans 14 amino acids. CDR1 SGHTA and CDR2 FQGNSA come from the germline V gene. CDR3 sequence reads: CASSFTGPTGELFF. The CDR3 DNA sequence: TGTGCCAGCAGCTTCACAGGGCCGACCGGGGAGCTGTTTTTT.

V gene TRBV10-2 combines with J gene TRBJ1-1; maybe TRBD1 (5 bases). The CDR3 spans 11 residues. V was shortened by 2 bases and J by 10 bases, with 8 bases between the two germline ends. CDR1 is WSHSY, CDR2 SAAADI, per germline. The DNA of the CDR3 is TGCGCCAGCAGTGAGCAGGGTCCAGCTTTCTTT. Its protein product is CASSEQGPAFF.

A single count supports this clone. The chain recombines TRBV5-6 with TRBJ2-7; D is possibly TRBD1 (5 bases). The V gene's germline CDR1 is SGHDT and CDR2 YYEEEE. This CDR3 is built from 13 residues. Trimming took 1 base from V and 6 from J, leaving 11 bases between them. CDR3 in amino acids: CASSLWQGSEQYF. CDR3 DNA: TGTGCCAGCAGCTTGTGGCAGGGCTCCGAGCAGTACTTC.

This sequence joins TRBV11-2 and TRBJ2-7, with 11 bases matching TRBD1. This CDR3 contains 16 residues. V lost 8 bases, J lost 3 bases, and 12 bases stayed unmatched. Per the germline V gene, CDR1 is SGHAT and CDR2 is FQNNGV. CDR3 bases: TGTGCCAGCCGTTCCGGGACAGGGGGTCTCATCTACGAGCAGTACTTC. It codes for CASRSGTGGLIYEQYF.

This chain joins TRBV6-1 and TRBJ1-6; 7 bases agree with TRBD1. This CDR3 region has 16 residues. The germline V gene encodes CDR1 MNHNS and CDR2 SASEGT. V trimming: 4 bases; J trimming: 6 bases; junction bases outside the gene matches: 9. The CDR3 here is CASSALSTGSNSPLHF. The CDR3 region has the DNA TGTGCCAGCAGTGCATTATCGACAGGGAGTAATTCACCCCTCCACTTT.

This rearrangement joins TRBV4-2 to TRBJ1-4; a possible D gene is TRBD1 (6 bases). Germline CDR1 LGHNA, CDR2 YNFKEQ. The CDR3 covers 16 residues. Trimming pared 0 bases from V and 4 bases from J, leaving 12 bases between. In DNA, the CDR3 is TGTGCCAGCAGCCAAGACTTTCAGGGGCTTAATGAAAAACTGTTTTTT. It specifies CASSQDFQGLNEKLFF.